The clone carrying this TCR beta chain was seen a handful of times. Antigen specificity is unknown. The sample comes from a study of identical twins. Study results and caveats: Models, which agreed with sharing between unrelated individuals, nonetheless underestimated the out-of-frame TCR alpha sharing seen in monozygotic twins. Cross-sectional statistics underpinned the conclusions; the same donors were not followed.

Template switching added a universal primer site; cDNA carried unique molecular identifiers. A single record per CDR3 protein comes from TCRdb applying MiXCR to the 5' RACE reads. This table has 200,000 to 250,000 distinct CDR3 sequences, about 13% appearing once. The germline CDR1 and CDR2 sequences are MNHEY and SVGEGT. V was clipped by 6 bases and J by 8 bases, with 13 bases between them. The CDR3 has 12 amino acids. Separately, the same data were catalogued under a study of yellow fever vaccine responses in identical twins. That report notes: Reported findings indicate that twins' vaccine T cell responses seemed partially convergent, partially personalized.

Sequencing was done on a sample of memory (CD45RO+) T cells sorted from blood. The chain carries TRBV6-2 or TRBV6-3 and TRBJ1-2; D uncertain. The source is a woman between 18 and 29 years old in good health. The DNA for the CDR3 is TGTGCCAGCAGAGATCCCACGGGCGGCTACACCTTC. Amino acids: CASRDPTGGYTF.